This TCR beta chain was captured in a study of brain T cells in children with intractable seizures. General observations from the study: Patients' HCMV serostatus was unknown; virus specificity rests on CDR3 similarity alone. Absence of clones before surgery may stem from lower sequencing depth.

The assay was immunoSEQ multiplex PCR, and TCRdb's table has in-frame clones only and misses some. The top ten hold about 5.8% of the sample, which has 300,000 to 400,000 clones, approximately 93% seen once. Concerning this clone itself: What it binds is not known.

The CDR3 is 16 residues long. V lost 4 bases, J lost 3 bases, and 16 bases lay in between. The germline CDR1 and CDR2 sequences are LNHDA and SQIVND (reference sequence). Time point of the sample: blood from clinic visit 5 months post-surgery; TSC patient then seizure free. Surgery cases with the highest brain T cell transcript signatures were chosen for sequencing. At least one anti-epileptic drug was given before surgery. The genes are TRBV19 and TRBJ2-1; D gene unclear. The sample here was peripheral blood, taken 5 to 6 months after surgery. This receptor was taken from a boy younger than two with tuberous sclerosis and intractable seizures. CDR3 residues: CASSTRAAAGYNEQFF. The CDR3 bases are TGTGCCAGTAGTACCCGGGCGGCGGCCGGCTACAATGAGCAGTTCTTC.